Here is one TCR beta chain with its context. This sample was included in a study of T cells in tuberculosis. Time point defined: new active TB diagnosis, blood taken before or within 7 days of starting treatment. The germline CDR1 and CDR2 sequences are MNHEY and SVGAGI. There are 15 residues in the CDR3. The V segment lost 4 bases and the J segment 4 bases; nucleotides outside the gene matches: 6. Sequencing used immunoSEQ multiplex PCR; TCRdb keeps in-frame clones, though not all of them. Of under 45,000 clones in the sample, about 91% were seen once. Sequences were derived from PBMCs, sampled at tuberculosis diagnosis. V and J are TRBV6-5 and TRBJ1-1, with 10 bases fitting TRBD1. This receptor was obtained from an adult with tuberculosis. CDR3 DNA sequence: TGTGCCAGCAGTTTCTCCCGGGACAGGGGCACTGAAGCTTTCTTT. Amino acid sequence: CASSFSRDRGTEAFF.